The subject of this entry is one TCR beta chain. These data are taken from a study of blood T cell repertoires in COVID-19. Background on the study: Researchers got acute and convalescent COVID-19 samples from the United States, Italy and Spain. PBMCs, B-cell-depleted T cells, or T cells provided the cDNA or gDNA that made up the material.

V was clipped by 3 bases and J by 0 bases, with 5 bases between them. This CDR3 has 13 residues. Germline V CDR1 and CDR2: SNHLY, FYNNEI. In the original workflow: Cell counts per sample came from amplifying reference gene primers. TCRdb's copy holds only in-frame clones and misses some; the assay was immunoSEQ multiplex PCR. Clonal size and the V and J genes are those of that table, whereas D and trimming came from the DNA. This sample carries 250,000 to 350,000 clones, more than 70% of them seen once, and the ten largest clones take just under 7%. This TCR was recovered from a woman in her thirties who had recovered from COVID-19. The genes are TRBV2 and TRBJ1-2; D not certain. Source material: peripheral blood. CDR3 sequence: CASSDTANYGYTF. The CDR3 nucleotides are TGTGCCAGCAGTGATACGGCTAACTATGGCTACACCTTC.